The TCR beta chain described here comes from a study of OX40 agonist ivuxolimab in advanced cancers. Profiled with immunoSEQ multiplex PCR; TCRdb holds only in-frame clones, not every one. The repertoire holds tens of thousands of clones, with 92% as singletons. Looked up from germline, CDR1 is SGHAT and CDR2 is FQNNGV. V gave up 0 bases and J gave up 2 bases, with 9 bases separating them. The CDR3 extends over 15 amino acids. The TCR comes from an adult with an advanced solid tumor such as melanoma, head and neck, liver or kidney cancer. The sample in question was CD4+ or CD8+ T cells sorted from blood, obtained in a trial of the OX40 agonist ivuxolimab. The V and J genes are TRBV11-2 and TRBJ2-3; D is perhaps TRBD2 (5 bases). The CDR3 loop reads CASSLEDGDTDTQYF. Written as DNA, the CDR3 is TGTGCCAGCAGCTTAGAGGACGGGGACACAGATACGCAGTATTTT.